The TCR beta chain under discussion was sequenced for a study of cytomegalovirus exposure and HLA in healthy donors. Comments on this clone: Its antigen is unknown.

The PCR ran on 60 Vbeta and 13 Jbeta primers. Data came from immunoSEQ multiplex PCR; TCRdb stores just in-frame clones and leaves some out. The sample carries some 150,000 clones, 70% to 80% recorded once. Overall study findings and caveats: A later analysis linked a missense variant in DCLRE1C to the trimming of TCR beta V and J genes.

CDR1 and CDR2 from the germline V gene are GTSNPN and SVGIG (reference sequence). V gave up 0 bases and J gave up 3 bases, with 10 bases separating them. The CDR3 has 14 residues. The TCR was taken from a human donor in good health. The chain couples TRBV30 to TRBJ2-3, with a possible D match to TRBD1 (6 bases). Sequenced input: PBMCs. Written as DNA, the CDR3 is TGTGCCTGGAGTGTCGTGGGGGCTACAGATACGCAGTATTTT. Its translation is CAWSVVGATDTQYF.